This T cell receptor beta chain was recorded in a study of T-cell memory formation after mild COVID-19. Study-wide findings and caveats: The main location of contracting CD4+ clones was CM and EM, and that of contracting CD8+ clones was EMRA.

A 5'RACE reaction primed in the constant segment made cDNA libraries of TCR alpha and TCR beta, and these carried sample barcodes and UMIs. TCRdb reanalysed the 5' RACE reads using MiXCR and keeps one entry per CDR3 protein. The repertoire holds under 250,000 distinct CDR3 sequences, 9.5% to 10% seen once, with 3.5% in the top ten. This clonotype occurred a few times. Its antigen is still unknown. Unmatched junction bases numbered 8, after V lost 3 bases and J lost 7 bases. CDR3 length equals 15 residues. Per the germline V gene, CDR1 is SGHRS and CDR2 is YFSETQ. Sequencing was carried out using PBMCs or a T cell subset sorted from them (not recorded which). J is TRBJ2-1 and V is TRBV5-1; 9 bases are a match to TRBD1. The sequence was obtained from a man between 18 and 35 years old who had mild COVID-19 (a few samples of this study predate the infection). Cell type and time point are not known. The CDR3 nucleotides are TGCGCCAGCAGCTCACTCGGGACAGGGTATAATGAGCAGTTCTTC. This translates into CASSSLGTGYNEQFF.